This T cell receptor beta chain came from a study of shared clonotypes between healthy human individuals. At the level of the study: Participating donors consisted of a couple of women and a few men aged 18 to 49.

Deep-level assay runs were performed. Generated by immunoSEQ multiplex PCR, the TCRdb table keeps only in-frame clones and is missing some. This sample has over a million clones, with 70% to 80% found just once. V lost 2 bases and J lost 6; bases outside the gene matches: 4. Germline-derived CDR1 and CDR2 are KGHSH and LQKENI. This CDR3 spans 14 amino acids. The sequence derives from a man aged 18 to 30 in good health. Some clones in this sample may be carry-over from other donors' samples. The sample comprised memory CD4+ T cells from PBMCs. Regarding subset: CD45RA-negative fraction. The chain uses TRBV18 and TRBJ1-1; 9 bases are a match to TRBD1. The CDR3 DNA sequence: TGTGCCAGCTCACCAGGGACAGGGATACCTGAAGCTTTCTTT. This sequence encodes CASSPGTGIPEAFF.